These T cell receptor beta chains were read from a single sample in a study of blood T cells in healthy people across ages. TCRdb re-analysed the 5' RACE reads in MiXCR, keeping a single row per CDR3 protein. The sample yields about 760,000 distinct CDR3 sequences, roughly three fifths seen once. Sequencing was performed on blood. These receptor sequences come from a man between 35 and 55 years old in good health. Each CDR3 is given with its conserved first and last residue. D genes are given only for firm matches. Size is stated for part of the rows, as once, few or many counts, or as a class when the clone is expanded.

v_gene: TRBV10-3
len: 14
j_gene: TRBJ2-7
abundance: -
d_gene: -
CDR3aa: CAITSGGVRDEQYF
CDR3nt: TGTGCCATCACCTCAGGAGGGGTCCGGGACGAGCAGTACTTC

v_gene: TRBV20-1
len: 12
j_gene: TRBJ2-3
abundance: -
d_gene: -
CDR3aa: CSARGTPYTQYF
CDR3nt: TGCAGTGCTAGAGGGACTCCTTATACGCAGTATTTT

v_gene: TRBV27
len: 14
j_gene: TRBJ1-2
abundance: once
d_gene: -
CDR3aa: CASSPLDRLYGYTF
CDR3nt: TGTGCCAGCAGCCCCCTCGACAGGCTCTATGGCTACACCTTC

v_gene: TRBV27
len: 12
j_gene: TRBJ2-1
abundance: -
d_gene: -
CDR3aa: CVSMGSNNEQFF
CDR3nt: TGTGTCAGCATGGGCTCTAACAATGAGCAGTTCTTC

v_gene: TRBV27
len: 15
j_gene: TRBJ2-5
abundance: few
d_gene: TRBD2
CDR3aa: CASRPRTSGSGTQYF
CDR3nt: TGTGCCAGCAGACCCCGGACTAGCGGGAGCGGGACCCAGTACTTC

v_gene: TRBV14
len: 14
j_gene: TRBJ1-2
abundance: -
d_gene: -
CDR3aa: CASSPLSFNYGYTF
CDR3nt: TGTGCCAGCAGCCCGCTGTCCTTTAACTATGGCTACACCTTC

v_gene: TRBV20-1
len: 13
j_gene: TRBJ1-2
abundance: -
d_gene: TRBD1
CDR3aa: CSAPRDRIYGYTF
CDR3nt: TGCAGTGCTCCCCGGGACAGGATTTATGGCTACACCTTC

v_gene: TRBV19
len: 14
j_gene: TRBJ1-2
abundance: -
d_gene: -
CDR3aa: CASSMRQRNYGYTF
CDR3nt: TGTGCCAGTAGTATGCGACAGCGGAACTATGGCTACACCTTC

v_gene: TRBV7-9
len: 16
j_gene: TRBJ2-2
abundance: -
d_gene: TRBD1
CDR3aa: CASSTRRDRYTGELFF
CDR3nt: TGTGCCAGCAGCACACGCCGGGACAGATACACCGGGGAGCTGTTTTTT

v_gene: TRBV4-1
len: 13
j_gene: TRBJ2-1
abundance: -
d_gene: -
CDR3aa: CASSQPTYNEQFF
CDR3nt: TGCGCCAGCAGCCAACCCACCTACAATGAGCAGTTCTTC

v_gene: TRBV20-1
len: 15
j_gene: TRBJ2-3
abundance: -
d_gene: -
CDR3aa: CSARPFTKGTDTQYF
CDR3nt: TGCAGTGCTAGGCCCTTTACGAAAGGCACAGATACGCAGTATTTT

v_gene: TRBV24-1
len: 16
j_gene: TRBJ2-7
abundance: -
d_gene: TRBD1
CDR3aa: CATSVAGQGESYEQYF
CDR3nt: TGTGCCACCAGTGTTGCCGGACAGGGGGAATCCTACGAGCAGTACTTC

v_gene: TRBV5-6
len: 19
j_gene: TRBJ2-2
abundance: -
d_gene: TRBD2
CDR3aa: CASSLAKVAGGPNTGELFF
CDR3nt: TGTGCCAGCAGCTTGGCCAAGGTGGCGGGGGGGCCCAACACCGGGGAGCTGTTTTTT

v_gene: TRBV10-3
len: 14
j_gene: TRBJ2-3
abundance: -
d_gene: -
CDR3aa: CAISDTGSGDTQYF
CDR3nt: TGTGCCATCAGTGACACAGGGTCCGGAGATACGCAGTATTTT

v_gene: TRBV3-1
len: 13
j_gene: TRBJ2-3
abundance: -
d_gene: TRBD2
CDR3aa: CASSTQRLATQYF
CDR3nt: TGTGCCAGCAGCACACAACGACTAGCTACGCAGTATTTT

v_gene: TRBV20-1
len: 17
j_gene: TRBJ2-2
abundance: -
d_gene: TRBD1
CDR3aa: CSATGWQGAMGTGELFF
CDR3nt: TGCAGTGCTACAGGATGGCAGGGGGCGATGGGCACCGGGGAGCTGTTTTTT

v_gene: TRBV12-3/TRBV12-4
len: 13
j_gene: TRBJ2-7
abundance: -
d_gene: TRBD1
CDR3aa: CASSPDRGNEQYF
CDR3nt: TGTGCCAGCAGCCCCGACAGGGGCAACGAGCAGTACTTC

v_gene: TRBV7-8
len: 15
j_gene: TRBJ1-1
abundance: -
d_gene: -
CDR3aa: CASSLAGDTRTEAFF
CDR3nt: TGTGCCAGCAGCTTAGCAGGGGACACGAGGACTGAAGCTTTCTTT

v_gene: TRBV6-5
len: 15
j_gene: TRBJ2-1
abundance: -
d_gene: -
CDR3aa: CASSQDRDNYNEQFF
CDR3nt: TGTGCCAGCAGTCAGGACCGGGACAACTACAATGAGCAGTTCTTC

v_gene: TRBV7-6
len: 16
j_gene: TRBJ2-3
abundance: -
d_gene: TRBD2
CDR3aa: CASSLGTGGRTDTQYF
CDR3nt: TGTGCCAGCAGCTTGGGGACGGGGGGACGCACAGATACGCAGTATTTT

v_gene: TRBV5-1
len: 15
j_gene: TRBJ2-5
abundance: -
d_gene: -
CDR3aa: CASTQSGGTEETQYF
CDR3nt: TGCGCCAGCACCCAAAGCGGAGGGACAGAAGAGACCCAGTACTTC

v_gene: TRBV12-3/TRBV12-4
len: 11
j_gene: TRBJ2-3
abundance: -
d_gene: TRBD1
CDR3aa: CASSSQGAQYF
CDR3nt: TGTGCCAGCAGTTCCCAGGGGGCGCAGTATTTT

v_gene: TRBV25-1
len: 14
j_gene: TRBJ2-3
abundance: -
d_gene: TRBD2
CDR3aa: CASSASLAADTQYF
CDR3nt: TGTGCCAGCAGTGCCTCACTAGCGGCAGATACGCAGTATTTT

v_gene: TRBV6-6
len: 15
j_gene: TRBJ2-4
abundance: -
d_gene: -
CDR3aa: CASSYSEVAKNIQYF
CDR3nt: TGTGCCAGCAGTTACTCGGAAGTAGCCAAAAACATTCAGTACTTC

v_gene: TRBV20-1
len: 12
j_gene: TRBJ1-1
abundance: few
d_gene: -
CDR3aa: CSAPWGNTEAFF
CDR3nt: TGCAGTGCTCCTTGGGGGAACACTGAAGCTTTCTTT

v_gene: TRBV20-1
len: 13
j_gene: TRBJ1-1
abundance: many
d_gene: TRBD1
CDR3aa: CSARGQGDTEAFF
CDR3nt: TGCAGTGCTAGAGGACAGGGGGACACTGAAGCTTTCTTT

v_gene: TRBV9
len: 15
j_gene: TRBJ2-1
abundance: -
d_gene: TRBD2
CDR3aa: CASSPHTAGVNEQFF
CDR3nt: TGTGCCAGCAGCCCACACACAGCGGGAGTCAATGAGCAGTTCTTC

v_gene: TRBV3-1
len: 14
j_gene: TRBJ1-6
abundance: -
d_gene: -
CDR3aa: CASSQDHGNSPLHF
CDR3nt: TGTGCCAGCAGCCAAGATCACGGTAATTCACCCCTCCACTTT

v_gene: TRBV18
len: 15
j_gene: TRBJ2-5
abundance: -
d_gene: -
CDR3aa: CASSFAGGFQETQYF
CDR3nt: TGTGCCAGCTCATTCGCTGGAGGCTTCCAAGAGACCCAGTACTTC

v_gene: TRBV25-1
len: 18
j_gene: TRBJ2-1
abundance: few
d_gene: -
CDR3aa: CASSEYHARGPLNNEQFF
CDR3nt: TGTGCCAGCAGTGAATACCACGCACGGGGGCCGTTGAACAATGAGCAGTTCTTC

v_gene: TRBV7-2
len: 15
j_gene: TRBJ2-3
abundance: few
d_gene: -
CDR3aa: CASSPTLSETDTQYF
CDR3nt: TGTGCCAGCAGCCCGACCCTCTCAGAGACAGATACGCAGTATTTT

v_gene: TRBV2
len: 13
j_gene: TRBJ2-5
abundance: -
d_gene: -
CDR3aa: CASIRPGRETQYF
CDR3nt: TGTGCCAGCATTAGGCCAGGGAGAGAGACCCAGTACTTC

v_gene: TRBV10-3
len: 16
j_gene: TRBJ2-3
abundance: -
d_gene: TRBD2
CDR3aa: CAISVLSGGGSDTQYF
CDR3nt: TGTGCCATCAGTGTTTTGTCGGGGGGAGGGTCTGATACGCAGTATTTT

v_gene: TRBV9
len: 17
j_gene: TRBJ1-4
abundance: -
d_gene: -
CDR3aa: CASSGGGTFATNEKLFF
CDR3nt: TGTGCCAGCAGCGGCGGAGGGACGTTTGCAACTAATGAAAAACTGTTTTTT

v_gene: TRBV25-1
len: 16
j_gene: TRBJ2-5
abundance: -
d_gene: -
CDR3aa: CASSEYEGTGLAEQYF
CDR3nt: TGTGCCAGCAGTGAATATGAGGGGACCGGCCTGGCTGAGCAGTACTTC

v_gene: TRBV20-1
len: 14
j_gene: TRBJ1-4
abundance: -
d_gene: TRBD1
CDR3aa: CSAYEQGTNEKLFF
CDR3nt: TGCAGTGCTTATGAACAGGGGACTAATGAAAAACTGTTTTTT

v_gene: TRBV28
len: 14
j_gene: TRBJ2-6
abundance: -
d_gene: -
CDR3aa: CASSSLYGANVLTF
CDR3nt: TGTGCCAGCAGTTCCCTATATGGGGCCAACGTCCTGACTTTC

v_gene: TRBV7-9
len: 14
j_gene: TRBJ2-7
abundance: -
d_gene: TRBD2
CDR3aa: CASSLASGNDEQYF
CDR3nt: TGTGCCAGCAGCTTGGCTAGCGGGAACGACGAGCAGTACTTC

v_gene: TRBV5-4
len: 17
j_gene: TRBJ2-7
abundance: -
d_gene: TRBD2
CDR3aa: CASRRGGVASGRGQQYF
CDR3nt: TGTGCCAGCAGGCGGGGCGGGGTAGCTAGCGGGAGAGGACAGCAGTACTTC

v_gene: TRBV9
len: 17
j_gene: TRBJ2-1
abundance: -
d_gene: TRBD1
CDR3aa: CASSVETGASSYNEQFF
CDR3nt: TGTGCCAGCAGCGTAGAAACAGGGGCTAGCTCCTACAATGAGCAGTTCTTC

v_gene: TRBV7-8
len: 15
j_gene: TRBJ2-7
abundance: -
d_gene: -
CDR3aa: CASSLARPVSYEQYF
CDR3nt: TGTGCCAGCAGCTTAGCCCGTCCAGTATCCTACGAGCAGTACTTC

v_gene: TRBV25-1
len: 13
j_gene: TRBJ2-3
abundance: -
d_gene: -
CDR3aa: CASKTPGGGTQYF
CDR3nt: TGTGCCAGCAAAACGCCCGGGGGTGGTACGCAGTATTTT

v_gene: TRBV3-1
len: 13
j_gene: TRBJ2-3
abundance: -
d_gene: -
CDR3aa: CASSRTTTDTQYF
CDR3nt: TGTGCCAGCAGCCGCACTACTACAGATACGCAGTATTTT

v_gene: TRBV3-1
len: 15
j_gene: TRBJ1-6
abundance: -
d_gene: -
CDR3aa: CASSQDGGATSPLHF
CDR3nt: TGTGCCAGCAGCCAAGATGGGGGGGCGACTTCACCCCTCCACTTT

v_gene: TRBV2
len: 15
j_gene: TRBJ1-4
abundance: -
d_gene: -
CDR3aa: CASSVSGEPWEKLFF
CDR3nt: TGTGCCAGCAGTGTCTCAGGAGAACCGTGGGAAAAACTGTTTTTT

v_gene: TRBV12-3/TRBV12-4
len: 13
j_gene: TRBJ1-2
abundance: -
d_gene: -
CDR3aa: CASGRAGNYGYTF
CDR3nt: TGTGCCAGCGGTCGGGCGGGTAACTATGGCTACACCTTC

v_gene: TRBV27
len: 15
j_gene: TRBJ2-1
abundance: -
d_gene: TRBD2
CDR3aa: CASSPLAGAPDEQFF
CDR3nt: TGTGCCAGCAGCCCGTTAGCGGGGGCCCCCGATGAGCAGTTCTTC

v_gene: TRBV2
len: 12
j_gene: TRBJ2-1
abundance: once
d_gene: -
CDR3aa: CASSYRPHEQFF
CDR3nt: TGTGCCAGCAGCTATAGACCTCATGAGCAGTTCTTC

v_gene: TRBV6-2/TRBV6-3
len: 16
j_gene: TRBJ2-3
abundance: -
d_gene: TRBD2
CDR3aa: CASSYSARERTDTQYF
CDR3nt: TGTGCCAGCAGTTACTCGGCGCGGGAGCGTACAGATACGCAGTATTTT

v_gene: TRBV15
len: 16
j_gene: TRBJ2-7
abundance: few
d_gene: TRBD1
CDR3aa: CATSRIPGTENYEQYF
CDR3nt: TGTGCCACCAGCAGAATCCCCGGGACAGAAAATTACGAGCAGTACTTC

v_gene: TRBV20-1
len: 14
j_gene: TRBJ2-5
abundance: -
d_gene: -
CDR3aa: CSARVGGLRETQYF
CDR3nt: TGCAGTGCTAGAGTAGGTGGTCTCCGGGAGACCCAGTACTTC